This TCR beta chain appears in the sequencing data of a study of cytomegalovirus exposure and HLA in healthy donors. The study's findings and limits: The study carried out a later analysis of TCR beta sequences. It associated approximately 15,000 of them with specific HLA alleles at a false discovery rate of 0.05. Data from an earlier analysis indicated that most TCR beta V segments were productive either about 90% or about 30% of the time.

It was with 60 Vbeta and 13 Jbeta primers that the PCR ran. Sequencing used immunoSEQ multiplex PCR; TCRdb keeps in-frame clones, though not all of them. The table has over 250,000 clones, about 66% seen once; the top ten hold under 3%. Germline CDR1 reads SGDLS; CDR2 reads YYNGEE. The CDR3 contains 15 residues. Trimming removed 4 bases from V and 3 bases from J; junction bases left unmatched: 6. Concerning this clone: What it binds is unknown.

The source is a female donor in good health and CMV-seronegative. The chain joins TRBV9 to TRBJ1-4, with TRBD1 matching 7 bases. Sequenced sample: PBMCs. This CDR3 reads CASSRTGVPNEKLFF. Written as DNA, the CDR3 is TGTGCCAGCAGCCGCACAGGGGTACCTAATGAAAAACTGTTTTTT.